These 14 T cell receptor beta chains were all obtained from the same sample, sequenced in a study of CD8+CD57+ T cells in acquired aplastic anemia. Genomic DNA, serving as template, underwent TCR beta VDJ and CDR3 profiling. TCRdb re-derived calls from the reads in MiXCR, one entry per CDR3 protein. The sample records 150,000 to 200,000 distinct CDR3 sequences, more than 45% being singletons. Individuals selected for sequencing had exhibited CD8+CD57+ cell expansion on flow cytometry. Sequencing used sorted CD4+, CD8+, or CD8+CD57+ T cells (not recorded which) from PBMCs. The receptors were gathered from a human donor with aplastic anemia.

J is TRBJ1-1 and V is TRBV7-8; D gene unclear. CDR3 length: 14 residues. V lost 2 bases to trimming and J lost 0 bases, with 7 bases between them. Germline values: CDR1 SGHVS, CDR2 FQNEAQ. The CDR3 coding sequence is TGTGCCAGCAGCTTAAAAGGGATGAACACTGAAGCTTTCTTT. Translated: CASSLKGMNTEAFF.

This sequence joins TRBV10-2 and TRBJ2-7, with D possibly TRBD1 on 6 matching bases. The germline CDR1 and CDR2 sequences are WSHSY and SAAADI. There are 15 residues in the CDR3. The V end lost 2 bases, the J end lost 4 bases, and 15 bases lay between the germline ends. The DNA of the CDR3 is TGCGCCAGCAGTGAGAGGGCAGGGGTGGGGTACGAGCAGTACTTC. Protein product: CASSERAGVGYEQYF.

The sample holds many counts of this clonotype. This rearrangement joins TRBV6-1 to TRBJ2-7; 13 positions agree with TRBD2. The ends lost 7 bases at V and 7 bases at J; junction bases unmatched: 7. CDR1 and CDR2 from the germline V gene are MNHNS and SASEGT. This CDR3 spans 14 amino acids. The CDR3 spells CASKAGLAGREQYF. CDR3 sequence (DNA): TGTGCCAGCAAAGCGGGACTAGCGGGGCGGGAGCAGTACTTC.

This chain joins TRBV19 and TRBJ1-2; D is unresolved. CDR1 and CDR2 from the germline V gene are LNHDA and SQIVND (reference sequence). The CDR3 totals 12 residues. Trimming pared 6 bases from V and 4 bases from J, leaving 9 bases between. The CDR3 is CASSPTVYGYTF. The CDR3 DNA sequence: TGTGCCAGTAGCCCGACGGTCTATGGCTACACCTTC. The full variable domain, in which reference TRBV19 and TRBJ1-2 provide the parts outside the CDR3, is DGGITQSPKYLFRKEGQNVTLSCEQNLNHDAMYWYRQDPGQGLRLIYYSQIVNDFQKGDIAEGYSVSREKKESFPLTVTSAQKNPTAFYLCASSPTVYGYTFGSGTRLTVV.

As regards this clonotype: A read error may explain this, as a much larger clone is one base away. The chain joins TRBV19 to TRBJ1-5; the match to TRBD1 covers 11 bases. The CDR3 spans 20 residues. Germline lookup yields CDR1 LNHDA and CDR2 SQIVND (reference sequence). The DNA for the CDR3 is TGTGCCTGTAGTTCCCCCCCCGGGACAGGGGGAAGTATGAGCAATCAGCCCCAGCATTTT. It specifies CACSSPPGTGGSMSNQPQHF.

This clonotype was seen a few times. The J gene is TRBJ2-7, the V gene TRBV19; tentatively, D is TRBD1 or TRBD2 (5 bases each). V lost 5 bases to trimming and J lost 3 bases, with 11 bases between them. CDR3 length: 13 residues. The germline CDR1 and CDR2 sequences are LNHDA and SQIVND (reference sequence). This chain's CDR3 is CASSVGGNYEQYF. The CDR3 DNA sequence: TGTGCCAGTAGTGTTGGGGGAAACTACGAGCAGTACTTC.

CDR3 DNA: TGTGCCAACTCGAAAGACAGGCCATACGAGCAGTACTTC. Residues: CANSKDRPYEQYF. The chain combines TRBV7-2 with TRBJ2-7; possibly TRBD1 for D (6 bases). V lost 10 bases to trimming and J lost 4 bases, with 17 bases between them. The germline gives CDR1 SGHTA, CDR2 FQGNSA. The CDR3 totals 13 residues.

J is TRBJ1-1 and V is TRBV24-1; TRBD1 is a possible D gene (5 bases). Germline CDR1 is KGHDR and CDR2 is SFDVKD. V lost 5 bases, J lost 1 base, and 7 bases lay in between. This CDR3 comprises 13 residues. The CDR3 reads CATSAGKNTEAFF. In DNA form, the CDR3 reads TGTGCCACCAGTGCAGGGAAGAACACTGAAGCTTTCTTT.

V gene TRBV10-3 combines with J gene TRBJ1-5; a possible D gene is TRBD1 (5 bases). The CDR3 totals 16 residues. The germline V gene has CDR1 ENHRY and CDR2 SYGVKD. V lost 5 bases, J lost 9 bases, and 23 bases lay in between. As DNA, the CDR3 is TGTGCCATCAGTTATGAGCGGGGCCAGAGGGGTCGGCCCCAGCATTTT. This translates into CAISYERGQRGRPQHF.

The V call is TRBV14, the J call TRBJ1-2; 9 bases fit TRBD1. The CDR3 runs 16 residues. With 4 bases clipped from V and 5 bases from J, the junction kept 11 bases outside the gene matches. CDR1 is SGHDN, CDR2 FVKESK, per germline. The CDR3 is CASSLKPTGGDYGYTF. Here the CDR3 DNA reads TGTGCCAGCAGCCTCAAACCTACAGGGGGCGATTATGGCTACACCTTC.

This clonotype was found many times. The rearrangement links TRBV3-1 to TRBJ2-5; 12 positions agree with TRBD1. The CDR3 has 15 residues. V lost 6 bases, J lost 5 bases, and 7 bases stayed unmatched. Germline values: CDR1 LGHDT, CDR2 YNNKEL (reference sequence). CDR3 bases: TGTGCCAGCAGTCATACCGGGACAGGGGGCGAGACCCAGTACTTC. As protein: CASSHTGTGGETQYF.

The chain recombines TRBV24-1 with TRBJ2-3; 9 nucleotides align to TRBD2. In germline, CDR1 is KGHDR, CDR2 SFDVKD. The CDR3 runs 14 residues. The V and J ends lost 5 bases and 1 base, in that order; junction bases with no gene match: 0. CDR3 sequence: CATSGTSGTDTQYF. The CDR3 DNA reads as TGTGCCACCAGTGGGACTAGCGGCACAGATACGCAGTATTTT.

This clonotype was seen more than once but under ten times. This chain links TRBV3-1 with TRBJ2-7; TRBD1 matches 8 bases. The CDR3 is 17 amino acids. Germline V gene lookup returns CDR1 LGHDT and CDR2 YNNKEL (reference sequence). V trimming: 4 bases; J trimming: 3 bases; junction bases outside the gene matches: 14. The CDR3 sequence is CASSPLPGTGVDYEQYF. CDR3 sequence (DNA): TGTGCCAGCAGCCCGCTGCCCGGGACAGGAGTTGACTACGAGCAGTACTTC.

The chain is built from TRBV19 and TRBJ2-7, with 10 nucleotides matching TRBD1. Germline V lookup: CDR1 LNHDA, CDR2 SQIVND (reference sequence). The V and J ends lost 10 bases and 7 bases, in that order; junction bases with no gene match: 10. This CDR3 has 13 residues. CDR3: CATKRQGAGEQYF. CDR3 nucleotides: TGTGCCACCAAGAGACAGGGGGCTGGGGAGCAGTACTTC.